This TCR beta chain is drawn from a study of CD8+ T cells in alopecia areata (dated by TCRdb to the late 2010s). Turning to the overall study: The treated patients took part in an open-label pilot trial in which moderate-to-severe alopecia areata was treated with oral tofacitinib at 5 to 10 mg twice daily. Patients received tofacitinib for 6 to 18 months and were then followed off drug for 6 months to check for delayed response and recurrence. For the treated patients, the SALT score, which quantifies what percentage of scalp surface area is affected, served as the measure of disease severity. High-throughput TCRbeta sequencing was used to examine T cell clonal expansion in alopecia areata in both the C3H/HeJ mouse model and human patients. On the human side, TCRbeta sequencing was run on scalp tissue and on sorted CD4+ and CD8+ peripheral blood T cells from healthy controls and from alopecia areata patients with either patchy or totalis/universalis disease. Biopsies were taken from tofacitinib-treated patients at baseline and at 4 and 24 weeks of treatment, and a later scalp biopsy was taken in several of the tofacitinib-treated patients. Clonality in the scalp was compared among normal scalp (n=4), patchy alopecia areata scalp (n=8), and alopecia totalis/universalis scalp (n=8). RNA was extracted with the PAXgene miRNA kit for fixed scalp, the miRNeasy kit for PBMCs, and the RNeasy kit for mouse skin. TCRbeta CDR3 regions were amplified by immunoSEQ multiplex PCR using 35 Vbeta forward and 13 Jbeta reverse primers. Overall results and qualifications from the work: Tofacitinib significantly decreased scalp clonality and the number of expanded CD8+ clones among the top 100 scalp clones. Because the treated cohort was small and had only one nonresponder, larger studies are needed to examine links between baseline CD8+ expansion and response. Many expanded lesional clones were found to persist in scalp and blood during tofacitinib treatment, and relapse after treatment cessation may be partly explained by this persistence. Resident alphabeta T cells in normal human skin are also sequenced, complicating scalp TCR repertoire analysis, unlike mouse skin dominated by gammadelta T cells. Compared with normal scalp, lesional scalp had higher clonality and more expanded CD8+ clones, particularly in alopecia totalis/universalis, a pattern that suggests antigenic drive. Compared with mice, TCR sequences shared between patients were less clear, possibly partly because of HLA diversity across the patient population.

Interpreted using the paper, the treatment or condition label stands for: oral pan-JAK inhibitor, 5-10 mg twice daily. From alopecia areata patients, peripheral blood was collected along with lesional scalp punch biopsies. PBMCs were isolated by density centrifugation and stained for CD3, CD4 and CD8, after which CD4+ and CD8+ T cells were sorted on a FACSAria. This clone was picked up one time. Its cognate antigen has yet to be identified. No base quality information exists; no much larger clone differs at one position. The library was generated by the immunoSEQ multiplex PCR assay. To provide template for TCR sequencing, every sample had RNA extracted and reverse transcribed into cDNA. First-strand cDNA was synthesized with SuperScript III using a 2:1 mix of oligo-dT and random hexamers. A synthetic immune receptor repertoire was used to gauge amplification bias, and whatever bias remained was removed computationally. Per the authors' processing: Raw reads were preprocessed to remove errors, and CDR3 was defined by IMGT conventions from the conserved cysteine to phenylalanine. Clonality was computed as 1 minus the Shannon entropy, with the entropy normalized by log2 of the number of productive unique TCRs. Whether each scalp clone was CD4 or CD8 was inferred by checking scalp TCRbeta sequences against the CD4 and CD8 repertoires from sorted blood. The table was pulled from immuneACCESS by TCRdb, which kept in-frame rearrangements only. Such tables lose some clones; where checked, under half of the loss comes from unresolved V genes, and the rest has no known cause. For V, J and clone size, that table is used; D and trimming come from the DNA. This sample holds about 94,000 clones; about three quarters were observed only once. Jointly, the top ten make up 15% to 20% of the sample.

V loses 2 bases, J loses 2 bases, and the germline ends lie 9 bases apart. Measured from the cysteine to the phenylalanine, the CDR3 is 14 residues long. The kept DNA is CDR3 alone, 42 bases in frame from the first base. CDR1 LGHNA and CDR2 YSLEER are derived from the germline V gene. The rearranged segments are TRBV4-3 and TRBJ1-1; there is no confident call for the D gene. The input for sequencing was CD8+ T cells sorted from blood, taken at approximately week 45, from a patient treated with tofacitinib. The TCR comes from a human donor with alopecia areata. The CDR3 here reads CASSQLEGNTEAFF. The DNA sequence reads TGCGCCAGCAGCCAATTAGAGGGAAACACTGAAGCTTTCTTT.